The source of this T cell receptor (beta chain) is a study of CD8 T cells in ankylosing spondylitis. CDR1 is SGHVS, CDR2 FNYEAQ, per germline. CDR3 length: 14 residues. Trimming cost V 5 bases and J 5 bases; bases outside gene matches: 9. Remarks on this clonotype: What it binds is unknown.

Preparation of TCR beta libraries was done by quantitative 5'-RACE with molecular barcodes. TCRdb re-analysed the 5' RACE reads in MiXCR, keeping a single row per CDR3 protein. The table records 670,000 or so distinct CDR3 sequences, roughly 19% of them present only once. Regarding the study as a whole: A TCR beta motif of several highly homologous variants seemed to mark ankylosing spondylitis blood. Relatively scarce in peripheral blood, disease-linked clones were CD8+.

The source material was blood, either unsorted or a sorted T cell fraction (not recorded which). The chain uses TRBV7-6 and TRBJ2-7, with 7 bases aligning to TRBD1. The source is a male donor with ankylosing spondylitis. The CDR3 nucleotides are TGTGCCAGCAGCCTAATAGCAGGGGGAGACGAGCAGTACTTC. This encodes CASSLIAGGDEQYF.